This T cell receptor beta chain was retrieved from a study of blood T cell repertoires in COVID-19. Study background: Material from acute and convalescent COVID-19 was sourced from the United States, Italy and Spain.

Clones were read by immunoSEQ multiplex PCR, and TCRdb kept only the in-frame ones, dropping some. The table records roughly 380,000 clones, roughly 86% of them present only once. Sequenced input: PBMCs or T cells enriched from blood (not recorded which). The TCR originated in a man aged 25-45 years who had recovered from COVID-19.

The CDR3 nucleotides are TGTGCCAGCAGAGGAGTATATGGCTACACCTTC. Its protein is CASRGVYGYTF. The rearrangement uses TRBV6-6 and TRBJ1-2; D gene unclear. Trimming shortened V by 6 bases and J by 5 bases, and 7 bases separated the two germline ends. The germline V gene has CDR1 MNHNY and CDR2 SVGAGI (reference sequence). The CDR3 length is 11 residues.